Each of the 12 T cell receptor beta chains below was sequenced from the same sample in a study of blood T cell repertoires in COVID-19. Assay: immunoSEQ multiplex PCR; the TCRdb copy retains only in-frame clones and omits some. Seen here are fewer than 350,000 clones, around 88% observed once, and the top ten hold approximately 1.8%. The specimen was peripheral blood. Receptors were obtained from a woman under 40 with COVID-19, enrolled during active disease.

The V and J genes are TRBV7-8 and TRBJ2-5; D is uncertain. CDR1 SGHVS and CDR2 FQNEAQ come from the germline V gene. The V and J ends lost 4 bases and 2 bases respectively, with 11 bases between them. The CDR3 extends over 14 amino acids. Here the CDR3 reads CASSSNRYQETQYF. CDR3 nucleotides: TGTGCCAGCAGCTCCAACAGATATCAAGAGACCCAGTACTTC.

The chain links TRBV11-2 to TRBJ2-7; D may be TRBD1 (5 bases). CDR1 is SGHAT, CDR2 FQNNGV, per germline. V gave up 6 bases and J gave up 1 base, with 16 bases separating them. The length of the CDR3 is 15 residues. CDR3 in amino acids: CASSRGHGVSYEQYF. CDR3 in DNA: TGTGCCAGCAGTCGTGGACACGGAGTTTCCTACGAGCAGTACTTC.

The rearrangement links TRBV3-1 (or the pseudogene TRBV3-2) to TRBJ1-3; no definite D call. The CDR3 consists of 12 residues. Trimming left V 8 bases short and J 0 bases short, with 5 bases between. Germline V gene lookup returns CDR1 LGHDT and CDR2 YNNKEL (reference sequence). Here the CDR3 reads CASSVSGNTIYF. In DNA form, the CDR3 reads TGTGCCAGCTCCGTCTCTGGAAACACCATATATTTT.

The chain combines TRBV28 with TRBJ1-2; D unresolved. The V gene's germline CDR1 is MDHEN and CDR2 SYDVKM. V lost 5 bases and J lost 2, with 9 bases in between. The CDR3 has 13 amino acids. In DNA, the CDR3 is TGTGCCAGCAGTAATACGGGGAACTATGGCTACACCTTC. Translation gives CASSNTGNYGYTF.

The chain has TRBV7-6 and TRBJ1-3; a weak D match, TRBD1 (6 bases). The CDR3 runs 20 residues. Germline assignment: CDR1 SGHVS and CDR2 FNYEAQ. V was clipped by 0 bases and J by 0 bases, with 21 bases between them. CDR3 region: CASSLAWAGERLGSGNTIYF. DNA of the CDR3: TGTGCCAGCAGCTTAGCGTGGGCAGGGGAAAGGCTGGGCTCTGGAAACACCATATATTTT.

The chain has TRBV2 and TRBJ2-5; tentatively, D is TRBD2 (6 bases). This CDR3 region has 14 residues. Trimming cost V 7 bases and J 2 bases, with 14 bases left between them. In germline, CDR1 is SNHLY, CDR2 FYNNEI. CDR3 sequence: CASTRRGIQETQYF. DNA of the CDR3: TGTGCCAGCACTAGACGGGGGATTCAAGAGACCCAGTACTTC.

The chain joins TRBV18 to TRBJ1-5, with 8 nucleotides matching TRBD1. The CDR3 runs 13 residues. With V trimmed by 5 bases and J by 5 bases, 2 bases remained unmatched. The germline CDR1 and CDR2 sequences are KGHSH and LQKENI. The CDR3 here is CASSVQGDQPQHF. CDR3 DNA: TGTGCCAGCTCAGTACAGGGGGATCAGCCCCAGCATTTT.

J is TRBJ1-6 and V is TRBV12-3 or TRBV12-4, with TRBD1 as a possible D gene (5 bases). This CDR3 contains 13 residues. V lost 4 bases and J 9 bases, leaving 10 bases between the germline ends. The CDR3 DNA is TGTGCCAGCAGTTCAGGGTTTGGTTCACCCCTCCACTTT. Translating gives CASSSGFGSPLHF.

The rearrangement uses TRBV18 and TRBJ1-5; 8 bases line up with TRBD1. In germline, CDR1 is KGHSH, CDR2 LQKENI. The CDR3 is 16 amino acids. The junction had 10 bases not matched to a gene; V was cut back by 2 bases and J by 7 bases. For the CDR3, the DNA is TGTGCCAGCTCACCATCCCCAGGGGGCGCTGGACAGCCCCAGCATTTT. Translating gives CASSPSPGGAGQPQHF.

This sequence joins TRBV7-9 and TRBJ2-3; possibly TRBD1 for D (5 bases). The length of the CDR3 is 19 residues. V was cut by 5 bases and J by 2 bases, with 26 bases left in between. Germline lookup yields CDR1 SEHNR and CDR2 FQNEAQ (reference sequence). The CDR3 spells CASSGRFTGPGHPTDTQYF. For the CDR3, the DNA is TGTGCCAGCAGCGGACGTTTCACGGGCCCAGGGCATCCCACAGATACGCAGTATTTT.

The chain has TRBV6-5 and TRBJ2-2; weak D call: TRBD2 (6 bases). V was pared by 0 bases and J by 4 bases, with 9 bases between. The CDR3 runs 15 residues. Germline V gives CDR1 MNHEY, CDR2 SVGAGI. CDR3 sequence (DNA): TGTGCCAGCAGTTACTCGACCGGGGGCACCGGGGAGCTGTTTTTT. As protein: CASSYSTGGTGELFF.

This chain joins TRBV27 and TRBJ2-2; 7 bases map to TRBD2. The junction had 2 bases not matched to a gene; V was cut back by 6 bases and J by 7 bases. The CDR3 consists of 12 residues. The germline V gene has CDR1 MNHEY and CDR2 SMNVEV (reference sequence). This CDR3 is CASSRTSGELFF. The CDR3 DNA is TGTGCCAGCAGCCGGACTAGCGGGGAGCTGTTTTTT.